The 10 T cell receptor beta chains listed next were all sequenced from one sample in a study of shared clonotypes between healthy human individuals. Assay used: immunoSEQ multiplex PCR; TCRdb lists only in-frame clones, some missing. Of some 1.4 million clones in the sample, 95% to 97% are singletons; the top ten hold approximately 1.1%. The sequencing sample was made of naive CD4+ T cells sorted from blood. Subset specified: CD45RA+ positively selected. Every receptor here comes from a young man in good health.

The rearrangement uses TRBV12-5 and TRBJ2-7, with 10 bases lining up with TRBD1. This CDR3 has 12 amino acids. Trimming took 5 bases from V and 7 from J; bases not matched to a gene: 2. The germline gives CDR1 LGHNT, CDR2 FRNRAP. The CDR3: CASGRTGGEQYF. The CDR3 DNA reads as TGTGCTAGTGGTCGGACAGGGGGTGAGCAGTACTTC.

The rearrangement uses TRBV5-4 and TRBJ2-3; 8 nucleotides match TRBD2. Germline CDR1 is SGHNT and CDR2 is YYREEE (reference sequence). The CDR3 runs to 16 residues. Unmatched junction bases numbered 14, after V lost 4 bases and J lost 7 bases. As DNA, the CDR3 is TGTGCCAGCAGCCCCTCCGGGACTAGTGATGGGTATACGCAGTATTTT. It is translated as CASSPSGTSDGYTQYF.

The chain uses TRBV28 and TRBJ2-7; 7 nucleotides line up with TRBD2. The CDR3 has 15 amino acids. J gave up 0 bases and V 2 bases, and 4 bases lay outside the gene matches. CDR1 is MDHEN, CDR2 SYDVKM, per germline. CDR3 coding DNA: TGTGCCAGCAGTTTAGCCGGGAGGATCTCCTACGAGCAGTACTTC. It encodes CASSLAGRISYEQYF.

This chain joins TRBV7-2 and TRBJ2-1; D is uncertain. With 5 bases removed from V and 10 bases from J, the gap between germline ends came to 12 bases. The CDR3 is made up of 12 amino acids. Germline V CDR1 and CDR2: SGHTA, FQGNSA. CDR3 DNA: TGTGCCAGCAGCCCCCGATCCCGGGAGCAGTTCTTC. Amino acids: CASSPRSREQFF.

The chain couples TRBV18 to TRBJ1-1; 9 nucleotides align to TRBD1. Germline V gene data show CDR1 as KGHSH and CDR2 as LQKENI. The CDR3 totals 14 residues. The J segment lost 6 bases and the V segment lost 3 bases, leaving 5 bases of the junction unmatched. The CDR3 nucleotides read TGTGCCAGCTCACCGGGACAGGGAATCGCTGAAGCTTTCTTT. This translates into CASSPGQGIAEAFF.

This clone has just one count. The V gene is TRBV7-9, the J gene TRBJ1-2; no firm D call. This CDR3 contains 12 residues. Germline CDR1 SEHNR, CDR2 FQNEAQ (reference sequence). Between the trimmed V and J ends, which lost 2 bases and 3 bases, there was a span of 4 bases. The CDR3 is CASSLLDYGYTF. The CDR3 bases are TGTGCCAGCAGCTTATTGGACTATGGCTACACCTTC.

About this clone itself: Additional DNA sequences in this sample encode the identical CDR3. This rearrangement joins TRBV5-1 to TRBJ2-5; perhaps TRBD2 as D (6 bases). Trimming removed 1 base from V and 5 bases from J, with 6 bases in between. There are 12 residues in the CDR3. Germline CDR1 is SGHRS and CDR2 is YFSETQ. CDR3 residues: CASSLRGETQYF. The DNA for the CDR3 is TGCGCCAGCAGCTTGCGGGGGGAGACCCAGTACTTC.

CDR3 region: CASSLSPMGSLYEQYF. For the CDR3, the DNA is TGTGCCAGCAGCTTAAGTCCGATGGGGTCTCTCTACGAGCAGTACTTC. The chain combines TRBV27 with TRBJ2-7; D is uncertain. The CDR3 is made up of 16 amino acids. The V end was cut by 6 bases, the J end by 3 bases, with 21 bases between. The germline gives CDR1 MNHEY, CDR2 SMNVEV (reference sequence).

The V gene is TRBV27, the J gene TRBJ2-6; the D gene is possibly TRBD1 (5 bases). With 5 bases removed from V and 2 bases from J, the gap between germline ends came to 10 bases. CDR1 is MNHEY and CDR2 is SMNVEV in the germline V gene (reference sequence). This CDR3 is built from 15 residues. This chain's CDR3 is CASSTLGAGANVLTF. For the CDR3, the DNA is TGTGCCAGCAGTACCTTAGGGGCTGGGGCCAACGTCCTGACTTTC.

This clone was found once. The chain uses TRBV4-3 and TRBJ1-2; D is unclear. V lost 0 bases, J lost 5 bases, and 10 bases lay in between. The CDR3 runs 14 residues. Germline CDR1 is LGHNA and CDR2 is YSLEER. The CDR3 DNA is TGCGCCAGCAGCCAAGAACTGACCGAGTATGGCTACACCTTC. Its protein is CASSQELTEYGYTF.